A selection of T cell receptor beta chains follows, all from one sample in a study of blood T cell repertoires in COVID-19. The protocol was immunoSEQ multiplex PCR, while the TCRdb copy is restricted to in-frame clones and leaves out a portion. The sample holds about 170,000 clones; around 84% are singletons and the top ten take roughly 15%. The sequenced material came from peripheral blood. The receptors originated from a woman in her 70s with COVID-19, enrolled during active disease. The CDR3 runs from the conserved cysteine through the conserved F or W. A D gene is named only where the DNA matches it firmly. Rows may omit the clone size; those that give it use once, few, many or a size class.

clone_size,d_call,j_call,v_call,cdr3_nt,cdr3_aa
NA,TRBD1,TRBJ2-5,TRBV27,TGTGCCAGCAGTTTCGGGACAGGGGGCGGCCAAGAGACCCAGTACTTC,CASSFGTGGGQETQYF
NA,NA,TRBJ2-2,TRBV28,TGTGCCGGCGGAGAGGTAAACACCGGGGAGCTGTTTTTT,CAGGEVNTGELFF
NA,NA,TRBJ1-4,TRBV27,TGTGCCAGCAGTCCCAGTGGTGGTTCTAATGAAAAACTGTTTTTT,CASSPSGGSNEKLFF
NA,NA,TRBJ1-4,TRBV20-1,TGCAGTGCTAGTAATCTCGGCGGGGTGATGGAAAAACTGTTTTTT,CSASNLGGVMEKLFF
NA,TRBD1,TRBJ1-1,TRBV7-2,TGTGCCAGCAGTCCTCAGGGGGCGCAAACTGAAGCTTTCTTT,CASSPQGAQTEAFF
few,NA,TRBJ2-7,TRBV19,TGTGCCAGTAGTACGGGGGGCCTCTACGAGCAGTACTTC,CASSTGGLYEQYF
NA,TRBD1,TRBJ2-3,TRBV11-3,TGTGCCAGCAGCCTTGGGACAGCAGATACGCAGTATTTT,CASSLGTADTQYF
NA,NA,TRBJ2-3,TRBV28,TGTGCCAGCGGTTTGACAGGTTCCACAGATACGCAGTATTTT,CASGLTGSTDTQYF
NA,NA,TRBJ2-1,TRBV7-3,TGTGCCAGCAGCTTAAGACCAGGCGATGAGCAGTTCTTC,CASSLRPGDEQFF
NA,NA,TRBJ1-5,TRBV29-1,TGCAGCGTTGGGGATCAGGGTCAGCCCCAGCATTTT,CSVGDQGQPQHF
NA,NA,TRBJ1-2,TRBV9,TGTGCCAGCACCGGGGGGGACACCAACTATGGCTACACCTTC,CASTGGDTNYGYTF
NA,TRBD1,TRBJ2-2,TRBV7-6,TGTGCCAGCAGCCCACAAATTTCTACCGGGACAGGGAACACCGGGGAGCTGTTTTTT,CASSPQISTGTGNTGELFF
NA,TRBD1,TRBJ2-5,TRBV5-1,TGCGCCAGCAGCTCGGACAGGGAGACCCAGTACTTC,CASSSDRETQYF
NA,TRBD1,TRBJ1-5,TRBV24-1,TGTGCCAGCGCACAGGGGAAGGGCAATCAGCCCCAGCATTTT,CASAQGKGNQPQHF
NA,NA,TRBJ2-3,TRBV3-1/TRBV3-2,TGTGCCAGCAGCCGCGGCGACCGACGCACAGATACGCAGTATTTT,CASSRGDRRTDTQYF
NA,TRBD2,TRBJ2-1,TRBV27,TGTGCCAGTAGGGGACTAGCGGGCGATTACAATGAGCAGTTCTTC,CASRGLAGDYNEQFF
once,NA,TRBJ2-2,TRBV2,TGTGCCAGCAGTGGGGACACTCCGAACACCGGGGAGCTGTTTTTT,CASSGDTPNTGELFF
NA,TRBD2,TRBJ2-4,TRBV2,TGTGCCAGCAGTGACTTAGCGGGAGCGAACATTCAGTACTTC,CASSDLAGANIQYF
NA,NA,TRBJ1-1,TRBV11-2,TGTGCCAGCAGCCTGCAGGGATACACTGAAGCTTTCTTT,CASSLQGYTEAFF
NA,TRBD2,TRBJ2-3,TRBV19,TGTGCCAGTAGTCGGGGGGTCTACACAGATACGCAGTATTTT,CASSRGVYTDTQYF
NA,TRBD1,TRBJ1-2,TRBV3-1/TRBV3-2,TGTGCCAGCAGCCACGCGGACAGGGGGCGAGATGGCTACACCTTC,CASSHADRGRDGYTF
NA,NA,TRBJ2-5,TRBV18,TGTGCCAGCTCACCACTGGGACTTGTGGGCCAAGAGACCCAGTACTTC,CASSPLGLVGQETQYF
NA,NA,TRBJ1-5,TRBV19,TGTGCCAGTAGACATAGCGGGATTCGGAGCAATCAGCCCCAGCATTTT,CASRHSGIRSNQPQHF
few,NA,TRBJ1-1,TRBV11-2,TGTGCCAGCAGCTTTGGACTATCCACTGAAGCTTTCTTT,CASSFGLSTEAFF
NA,NA,TRBJ1-1,TRBV5-4,TGTGCCAGCAGCTTAACCGGGAACACTGAAGCTTTCTTT,CASSLTGNTEAFF
NA,NA,TRBJ2-1,TRBV29-1,TGCAGCGTGGACAGAGGGGATGCCTACAATGAGCAGTTCTTC,CSVDRGDAYNEQFF
NA,NA,TRBJ2-7,TRBV5-8,TGTGCCAGCAGCTCCCTCAGGAACTTCAACGAGCAGTACTTC,CASSSLRNFNEQYF
NA,TRBD1,TRBJ1-1,TRBV7-9,TGTGCCAGCAGCTTCCAGGGGGCGTCCACTGAAGCTTTCTTT,CASSFQGASTEAFF
NA,TRBD2,TRBJ2-3,TRBV27,TGTGCCAGCAGTCCCGGGACTAGCCCAGATACGCAGTATTTT,CASSPGTSPDTQYF
NA,NA,TRBJ1-1,TRBV30,TGTGCCTGGAGTGTCGGGGAAATGAACACTGAAGCTTTCTTT,CAWSVGEMNTEAFF
NA,NA,TRBJ2-5,TRBV15,TGTGCCACCAGCAGAGACGGAGAGACCCAGTACTTC,CATSRDGETQYF
few,NA,TRBJ1-5,TRBV2,TGTGCCAGCAGCCGGCCGGGTGGCAATCAGCCCCAGCATTTT,CASSRPGGNQPQHF
NA,NA,TRBJ2-2,TRBV6-5,TGTGCCAGCAGTTCAAGGACTACCAGAACCGGGGAGCTGTTTTTT,CASSSRTTRTGELFF
NA,NA,TRBJ1-4,TRBV6-5,TGTGGGTTGAGGGGGACTAATGAAAAACTGTTTTTT,CGLRGTNEKLFF
NA,NA,TRBJ2-2,TRBV3-1/TRBV3-2,TGTGCCAGCAGCCCGTACACCGGGGAGCTGTTTTTT,CASSPYTGELFF
NA,NA,TRBJ1-4,TRBV3-1/TRBV3-2,TGTGCCAGCAGCCCCTTACAGGAATCTAATGAAAAACTGTTTTTT,CASSPLQESNEKLFF
few,TRBD1,TRBJ1-1,TRBV11-1,TGTGCCAGCAGCCACTGGACAGGGAACACTGAAGCTTTCTTT,CASSHWTGNTEAFF
NA,TRBD2,TRBJ2-1,TRBV19,TGTGCCAGTAGACTAGCGGGAGGTCCCGAGCAGTTCTTC,CASRLAGGPEQFF
NA,TRBD2,TRBJ2-3,TRBV9,TGTGCCAGCAGCGGGACTAGCGGGGGTGGAGATACGCAGTATTTT,CASSGTSGGGDTQYF
NA,NA,TRBJ1-5,TRBV19,TGTGCCAGTAGTATAGGTGGTGAGGGATACCAGCCCCAGCATTTT,CASSIGGEGYQPQHF
NA,NA,TRBJ2-1,TRBV19,TGTGCCAGTAGCCTTCTGGCGGAATACAATGAGCAGTTCTTC,CASSLLAEYNEQFF
NA,NA,TRBJ2-3,TRBV7-7,TGTGCCAGCAGCTTAGGAGACGGGGTACAACCTAGCACAGATACGCAGTATTTT,CASSLGDGVQPSTDTQYF
NA,TRBD1,TRBJ1-2,TRBV19,TGTGCCAGTAGCGTCGGACAGGTGATCGACTATGGCTACACCTTC,CASSVGQVIDYGYTF
NA,NA,TRBJ1-5,TRBV24-1,TGTGCCACCAGTGACCCCGACAGGAGCAATCAGCCCCAGCATTTT,CATSDPDRSNQPQHF
NA,TRBD2,TRBJ2-3,TRBV6-5,TGTGCCAGCAGTTACTCGCGGGACGGGGGGGCGTATACGCAGTATTTT,CASSYSRDGGAYTQYF
NA,NA,TRBJ1-2,TRBV10-3,TGTGCCATCAGCGACCGCCCCCAATTGGGAGTTCACTATGGCTACACCTTC,CAISDRPQLGVHYGYTF
NA,TRBD2,TRBJ2-7,TRBV18,TGTGCCAGCTCACTAGGACTAGAACCAGTCTCCGAGCAGTACTTC,CASSLGLEPVSEQYF
NA,NA,TRBJ2-7,TRBV21-1,TGTGCCAGCAGCAAACAATCACAGGGGGCGTTCGGGATCCACTACGAGCAGTACTTC,CASSKQSQGAFGIHYEQYF
NA,NA,TRBJ1-6,TRBV5-6,TGTGCCAGCAGCCCAGGGTCCTATAATTCACCCCTCCACTTT,CASSPGSYNSPLHF
NA,TRBD1,TRBJ1-3,TRBV9,TGTGCCAACCACAGGGGGCAGGGAAACACCATATATTTT,CANHRGQGNTIYF
NA,TRBD1,TRBJ1-5,TRBV6-6,TGTGCCAGCAGTTACAGCGGACAGGGGGGAGATCAGCCCCAGCATTTT,CASSYSGQGGDQPQHF
NA,NA,TRBJ2-3,TRBV29-1,TGCAGCGTTCGGAGGTCTGGGGGCTTGGGCACAGATACGCAGTATTTT,CSVRRSGGLGTDTQYF
NA,NA,TRBJ1-2,TRBV5-4,TGTGCCAGCAGCTTGAAGGGGCGCGGGAATGGCTACACCTTC,CASSLKGRGNGYTF
NA,TRBD1,TRBJ1-1,TRBV20-1,TGCAGTGCCCGTGGGACAGATGAAGCTTTCTTT,CSARGTDEAFF
NA,TRBD2,TRBJ2-5,TRBV28,TGTGCCAGCAGTCCCGGGAGGGCCGGGGAGAAGACCCAGTACTTC,CASSPGRAGEKTQYF
NA,NA,TRBJ2-1,TRBV28,TGTGCCAGCAGCGGAGCGACCCGGGACATCAATGAGCAGTTCTTC,CASSGATRDINEQFF
NA,TRBD1,TRBJ2-3,TRBV11-3,TGTGCCAGCAGCAGCCGGGACAGGGGAACAGATACGCAGTATTTT,CASSSRDRGTDTQYF
NA,TRBD1,TRBJ1-6,TRBV7-9,TGTGCCAGCAGTAGGGAACAGGGGAATTCACCCCTCCACTTT,CASSREQGNSPLHF
NA,NA,TRBJ1-1,TRBV2,TGTGCCAGCAGTCGGGAGACACGGACTGAAGCTTTCTTT,CASSRETRTEAFF